A single count supports the clone carrying this TCR beta chain. Its target is not known. V lost 5 bases and J 6 bases, leaving 17 bases between the germline ends. Germline-derived CDR1 and CDR2 are SGHRS and YFSETQ. The CDR3 spans 14 residues. This record comes from a study of shared clonotypes between healthy human individuals. Study outcomes and limitations: It was expected that sequencing depth would affect clonotype sharing among donors.

The DNA input per sorted-subset replicate PCR was 200 ng, corresponding to roughly 30,000 T cell genomes. Original processing methods: Junction-only sequences produced by ImmunoSEQ had no quality scores, so filtering differed. Produced via immunoSEQ multiplex PCR; TCRdb's table is partial and in-frame only. From that table come the V and J calls and clone size; the DNA was used to work out D and trimming. The table lists about 2.3 million clones, roughly 90% of them singletons. The gene calls are TRBV5-1 and TRBJ1-2; possibly TRBD1 for D (6 bases). The sequenced sample was naive CD4+ T cells from PBMCs. Subset indicated: CD45RA+ positively selected. The receptor's source is a man younger than 30 in good health. Some clones in this sample may be carry-over from other donors' samples. For the CDR3, the DNA is TGCGCCAGCAGTCCAACAGGGTCCTCCGATGGCTACACCTTC. It translates to CASSPTGSSDGYTF.